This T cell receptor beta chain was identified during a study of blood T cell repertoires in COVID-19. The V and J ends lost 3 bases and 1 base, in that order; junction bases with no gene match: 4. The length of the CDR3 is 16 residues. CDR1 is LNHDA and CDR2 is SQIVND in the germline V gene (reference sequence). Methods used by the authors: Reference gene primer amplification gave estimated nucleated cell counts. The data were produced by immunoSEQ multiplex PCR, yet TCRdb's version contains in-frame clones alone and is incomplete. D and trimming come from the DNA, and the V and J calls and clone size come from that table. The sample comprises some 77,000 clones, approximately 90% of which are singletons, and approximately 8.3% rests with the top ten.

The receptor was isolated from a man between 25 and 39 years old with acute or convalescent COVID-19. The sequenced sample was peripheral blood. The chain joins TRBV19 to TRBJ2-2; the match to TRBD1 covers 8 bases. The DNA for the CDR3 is TGTGCCAGTAGTATCTACAGGGGGAGGAACACCGGGGAGCTGTTTTTT. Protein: CASSIYRGRNTGELFF.